One and the same sample provided the 17 T cell receptor beta chains below, sequenced in a study of T cell responses to AZD1222 COVID-19 vaccine. The method was immunoSEQ multiplex PCR; TCRdb's version includes in-frame clones alone and lacks a portion of them. The table has approximately 160,000 clones, around 94% seen once. The sequencing used peripheral blood, collected on day 0 of AZD1222 vaccination. The receptors come from an adult in good health.

The V and J genes are TRBV11-3 and TRBJ2-1; 13 bases match TRBD2. In germline, CDR1 is SGHNT, CDR2 YENEEA. The CDR3 runs 15 residues. V lost 1 base and J lost 8; bases outside the gene matches: 2. CDR3 nucleotide sequence: TGTGCCAGCAGCTTAGGGACTAGCGGGGGCGATGAGCAGTTCTTC. It codes for CASSLGTSGGDEQFF.

The rearrangement joins TRBV12-3 or TRBV12-4 to TRBJ1-5, with D perhaps matching TRBD1 (5 bases). CDR3 length: 13 residues. With 4 bases removed from V and 7 bases from J, the gap between germline ends came to 11 bases. CDR3 sequence: CASSSGRRQPQHF. The CDR3, as DNA: TGTGCCAGCAGTTCGGGGCGGCGGCAGCCCCAGCATTTT.

This sequence joins TRBV6-5 and TRBJ2-3; D remains unclear. The germline V gene has CDR1 MNHEY and CDR2 SVGAGI. The CDR3 has 15 amino acids. V gave up 0 bases and J gave up 0 bases, with 7 bases separating them. The CDR3 DNA reads TGTGCCAGCAGTTACTCGGCCGAAAGCACAGATACGCAGTATTTT. As protein: CASSYSAESTDTQYF.

The chain is built from TRBV13 and TRBJ1-2; 7 bases map to TRBD1. Trimming cost V 5 bases and J 7 bases; bases outside gene matches: 16. This CDR3 has 16 amino acids. Germline V gives CDR1 PRHDT, CDR2 FYEKMQ (reference sequence). The CDR3 spells CASSHWTGGNPSGYTF. As DNA, the CDR3 is TGTGCCAGCAGCCACTGGACAGGAGGAAACCCTTCTGGCTACACCTTC.

The J gene is TRBJ1-1, the V gene TRBV7-6, with D tentatively TRBD1 (5 bases). V lost 0 bases, J lost 0 bases, and 5 bases lay in between. Germline assignment: CDR1 SGHVS and CDR2 FNYEAQ. The CDR3 runs 14 residues. CDR3 region: CASSLAGVNTEAFF. The DNA of the CDR3 is TGTGCCAGCAGCTTAGCGGGGGTGAACACTGAAGCTTTCTTT.

The chain recombines TRBV6-2 or TRBV6-3 with TRBJ1-2; 7 bases map to TRBD1. Germline V CDR1 and CDR2: MNHEY, SVGEGT. The junction had 8 bases not matched to a gene; V was cut back by 5 bases and J by 5 bases. CDR3 size: 14 residues. Here the CDR3 reads CASSTGADRYGYTF. CDR3 bases: TGTGCCAGCAGTACAGGGGCGGATCGTTATGGCTACACCTTC.

The J gene is TRBJ2-1, the V gene TRBV27; 13 bases match TRBD2. The junction had 4 bases not matched to a gene; V was cut back by 4 bases and J by 10 bases. This CDR3 has 14 residues. From germline, CDR1 is MNHEY and CDR2 SMNVEV (reference sequence). The CDR3 is CASSYWTSGGEQFF. In DNA form, the CDR3 reads TGTGCCAGCAGTTATTGGACTAGCGGGGGAGAGCAGTTCTTC.

The chain has TRBV3-1 (or the pseudogene TRBV3-2) and TRBJ1-4; D gene ambiguous. V lost 0 bases, J lost 4 bases, and 12 bases lay in between. The CDR3 totals 16 residues. Germline-derived CDR1 and CDR2 are LGHDT and YNNKEL (reference sequence). This CDR3 reads CASSQELVQLNEKLFF. CDR3 nucleotide sequence: TGTGCCAGCAGCCAAGAATTGGTACAGCTTAATGAAAAACTGTTTTTT.

The V call is TRBV14, the J call TRBJ1-3; D gene unclear. Germline V CDR1 and CDR2: SGHDN, FVKESK. The length of the CDR3 is 15 residues. Trimming removed 0 bases from V and 0 bases from J, with 6 bases in between. CDR3 nucleotides: TGTGCCAGCAGCCAAGATGCCTCCTCTGGAAACACCATATATTTT. This gives the protein CASSQDASSGNTIYF.

The chain recombines TRBV27 with TRBJ2-3, with D possibly matching TRBD1 (5 bases). Per the germline V gene, CDR1 is MNHEY and CDR2 is SMNVEV (reference sequence). Trimming stripped 6 bases from V and 6 bases from J, with 7 bases between. The CDR3 spans 11 residues. In DNA, the CDR3 is TGTGCCAGCAGAAAGGGGGATACGCAGTATTTT. The encoded protein is CASRKGDTQYF.

The chain combines TRBV5-5 with TRBJ1-2, with TRBD1 matching 10 bases. The CDR3 has 14 amino acids. V was pared by 4 bases and J by 3 bases, with 3 bases of the junction left unmatched. Germline CDR1 reads SGHKS; CDR2 reads YYEKEE (reference sequence). For the CDR3, the DNA is TGTGCCAGCAGCCGGACAGGGGGAGACTATGGCTACACCTTC. Its protein is CASSRTGGDYGYTF. Together with reference TRBV5-5 and TRBJ1-2, the CDR3 gives the full variable domain: DAGVTQSPTHLIKTRGQQVTLRCSPISGHKSVSWYQQVLGQGPQFIFQYYEKEERGRGNFPDRFSARQFPNYSSELNVNALLLGDSALYLCASSRTGGDYGYTFGSGTRLTVV.

The rearrangement uses TRBV3-1 (or the pseudogene TRBV3-2) and TRBJ2-1, with TRBD2 identical over 15 bases. In germline, CDR1 is LGHDT, CDR2 YNNKEL (reference sequence). The CDR3 extends over 20 amino acids. The J segment lost 0 bases and the V segment lost 4 bases, leaving 10 bases of the junction unmatched. The CDR3: CASSRGLAGGRRASYNEQFF. CDR3 nucleotides: TGTGCCAGCAGCCGGGGACTAGCGGGGGGACGACGAGCCTCCTACAATGAGCAGTTCTTC.

DNA of the CDR3: TGTGCCTGGAGCCCGACAGACAATCAGCCCCAGCATTTT. Translating gives CAWSPTDNQPQHF. The V gene is TRBV30, the J gene TRBJ1-5, with D possibly matching TRBD1 (5 bases). Germline lookup yields CDR1 GTSNPN and CDR2 SVGIG (reference sequence). V was clipped by 3 bases and J by 3 bases, with 9 bases between them. This CDR3 comprises 13 residues.

The chain is built from TRBV30 and TRBJ1-2, with D unresolved. There are 13 residues in the CDR3. The germline CDR1 and CDR2 sequences are GTSNPN and SVGIG (reference sequence). With 5 bases removed from V and 3 bases from J, the gap between germline ends came to 13 bases. CDR3 bases: TGTGCCTGGCGCTTTAGGGATCACTATGGCTACACCTTC. It is translated as CAWRFRDHYGYTF.

J is TRBJ1-2 and V is TRBV7-7; 7 bases match TRBD1. Looked up from germline, CDR1 is SSHAT and CDR2 is FNYEAQ (reference sequence). After removal of 3 bases from V and 0 bases from J, the junction contained 7 bases not matched to a gene. This CDR3 is 16 amino acids long. For the CDR3, the DNA is TGTGCCAGCAGCTTCCTACAAGGGGGCCCTAACTATGGCTACACCTTC. Translating gives CASSFLQGGPNYGYTF.

The chain uses TRBV14 and TRBJ2-3; D unclear. Deletions cut 6 bases from V and 4 bases from J, with 11 bases between. This CDR3 is 13 amino acids long. CDR1 is SGHDN, CDR2 FVKESK, per germline. In DNA, the CDR3 is TGTGCCAGCAGTCCTAGGTTTTCAGATACGCAGTATTTT. This translates into CASSPRFSDTQYF. Full variable domain (rest looked up from reference TRBV14 and TRBJ2-3): EAGVTQFPSHSVIEKGQTVTLRCDPISGHDNLYWYRRVMGKEIKFLLHFVKESKQDESGMPNNRFLAERTGGTYSTLKVQPAELEDSGVYFCASSPRFSDTQYFGPGTRLTVL.

The chain has TRBV15 and TRBJ2-1, with D perhaps matching TRBD1 (6 bases). Trimming pared 0 bases from V and 8 bases from J, leaving 11 bases between. The CDR3 totals 14 residues. Germline-derived CDR1 and CDR2 are LNHNV and YYDKDF (reference sequence). CDR3 region: CATSRDSGVYEQFF. CDR3 DNA sequence: TGTGCCACCAGCAGAGATTCAGGGGTATATGAGCAGTTCTTC. Full variable domain (outside the CDR3, taken from reference TRBV15 and TRBJ2-1): DAMVIQNPRYQVTQFGKPVTLSCSQTLNHNVMYWYQQKSSQAPKLLFHYYDKDFNNEADTPDNFQSRRPNTSFCFLDIRSPGLGDTAMYLCATSRDSGVYEQFFGPGTRLTVL.